These 16 T cell receptor beta chains were all obtained from the same sample, sequenced in a study of blood T cells in healthy people across ages. For the second PCR, which ran for about 7 to 11 cycles, a sample-barcoded 5' primer and a J-beta primer mix were used. TCRdb recomputed calls from the 5' RACE reads with MiXCR, one row per CDR3 protein. In the table there are some 1,800,000 distinct CDR3 sequences, about two fifths of which are singletons. The specimen was blood. These TCRs come from a human donor in good health.

The chain has TRBV7-2 and TRBJ1-6, with D unclear. V lost 5 bases and J 4 bases, leaving 15 bases between the germline ends. Germline loops: CDR1 SGHTA, CDR2 FQGNSA. The CDR3 totals 16 residues. CDR3 loop: CASSPPGQYYNSPLHF. The CDR3 DNA reads as TGTGCCAGCAGCCCCCCCGGGCAGTATTATAATTCACCCCTCCACTTT.

This clonotype occurred once. The CDR3 protein is CASITGGEKLFF. In nucleotides, the CDR3 is TGTGCCAGCATCACAGGAGGGGAAAAACTGTTTTTT. The chain uses TRBV2 and TRBJ1-4; D is perhaps TRBD1 (5 bases). Germline V gene sequence: CDR1 SNHLY, CDR2 FYNNEI. The CDR3 covers 12 residues. V was pared by 7 bases and J by 8 bases, with 11 bases between.

This clonotype has more than one count but fewer than ten. The V gene is TRBV4-2, the J gene TRBJ2-5; 9 nucleotides agree with TRBD1. CDR1 and CDR2 (germline): LGHNA, YNFKEQ. V lost 0 bases, J lost 11 bases, and 4 bases stayed unmatched. The CDR3 totals 13 residues. This CDR3 is CASSQEGQGRQYF. CDR3 bases: TGTGCCAGCAGCCAAGAGGGACAGGGTCGGCAGTACTTC.

This rearrangement joins TRBV12-3 or TRBV12-4 to TRBJ2-1; a weak D match, TRBD2 (5 bases). V lost 3 bases to trimming and J lost 7 bases, with 16 bases between them. The CDR3 runs to 15 residues. This CDR3 is CASSFWGEFSNEQFF. The CDR3 region has the DNA TGTGCCAGCAGTTTCTGGGGAGAGTTTTCTAATGAGCAGTTCTTC.

The chain has TRBV5-5 and TRBJ2-2, with D unresolved. There are 16 residues in the CDR3. Germline values: CDR1 SGHKS, CDR2 YYEKEE (reference sequence). The ends were cut back, 0 bases at V and 5 bases at J, with 14 bases in the middle. Here the CDR3 reads CASSLDQWLRTGELFF. Here the CDR3 DNA reads TGTGCCAGCAGCTTGGACCAATGGTTGAGGACCGGGGAGCTGTTTTTT.

Concerning this clonotype: Mismatch with germline at one junction end may stem from a read error. The V and J genes are TRBV7-8 and TRBJ1-2, with D hard to call. CDR1 SGHVS and CDR2 FQNEAQ come from the germline V gene. There are 12 residues in the CDR3. CDR3 sequence reads: CASSRRNYGCTF. The CDR3 DNA is TGTGCCAGCAGCCGCAGGAACTATGGCTGCACCTTC.

This clonotype was seen more than once but under ten times. CDR3 protein: CASSPTATFNYGYTF. The CDR3 nucleotides read TGTGCCAGCAGTCCGACCGCTACCTTTAACTATGGCTACACCTTC. This chain connects TRBV2 to TRBJ1-2; D not resolved. Per germline, CDR1 SNHLY and CDR2 FYNNEI. The V end was cut by 5 bases, the J end by 1 base, with 14 bases between. There are 15 residues in the CDR3. Variable domain in full (rest from reference TRBV2 and TRBJ1-2): EPEVTQTPSHQVTQMGQEVILRCVPISNHLYFYWYRQILGQKVEFLVSFYNNEISEKSEIFDDQFSVERPDGSNFTLKIRSTKLEDSAMYFCASSPTATFNYGYTFGSGTRLTVV.

This clonotype came up a few times. The V call is TRBV27, the J call TRBJ2-3, with D uncertain. V lost 4 bases and J 6 bases, leaving 11 bases between the germline ends. This CDR3 spans 13 amino acids. CDR1 is MNHEY and CDR2 is SMNVEV in the germline V gene (reference sequence). CDR3 sequence reads: CASSSRIFDTQYF. The CDR3 DNA reads TGTGCCAGCAGTTCCCGGATCTTTGATACGCAGTATTTT.

The CDR3 loop is CSAGTSGGFTGELFF. The CDR3, as DNA: TGCAGCGCGGGGACTAGCGGGGGGTTCACCGGGGAGCTGTTTTTT. This chain uses TRBV29-1 with TRBJ2-2; 15 bases fit TRBD2. Germline V CDR1 and CDR2: SQVTM, ANQGSEA. Germline trimming cut 7 bases from V and 4 bases from J; bases unmatched to any gene: 4. This CDR3 is built from 15 residues.

V and J are TRBV20-1 and TRBJ2-1, with 9 bases fitting TRBD2. CDR1 is DFQATT, CDR2 SNEGSKA, per germline (reference sequence). There are 15 residues in the CDR3. The V segment lost 0 bases and the J segment 3 bases; nucleotides outside the gene matches: 3. CDR3 sequence reads: CSARDGTSYYNEQFF. Here the CDR3 DNA reads TGCAGTGCTAGAGACGGGACTAGCTACTACAATGAGCAGTTCTTC.

The chain couples TRBV4-1 to TRBJ1-6; 7 bases align to TRBD1. V trimming: 2 bases; J trimming: 11 bases; junction bases outside the gene matches: 9. CDR3 length equals 15 residues. The germline gives CDR1 MGHRA, CDR2 YSYEKL. The CDR3 reads CASSQLTGSIAPLHF. The DNA of the CDR3 is TGCGCCAGCAGCCAACTGACAGGGTCTATCGCACCCCTCCACTTT.

This clonotype has only one observation. This sequence joins TRBV7-9 and TRBJ2-4; a weak D match, TRBD2 (6 bases). With 5 bases removed from V and 0 bases from J, the gap between germline ends came to 14 bases. CDR3 length: 16 residues. Looked up from germline, CDR1 is SEHNR and CDR2 is FQNEAQ (reference sequence). CDR3 DNA: TGTGCCAGCAGCAGATACGCGGGGACAGCCAAAAACATTCAGTACTTC. As protein: CASSRYAGTAKNIQYF.

The chain has TRBV29-1 and TRBJ1-4; no definite D call. Germline assignment: CDR1 SQVTM and CDR2 ANQGSEA. The CDR3 runs to 13 residues. Trimming removed 4 bases from V and 3 bases from J, with 9 bases in between. This CDR3 is CSVGAMANEKLFF. The DNA of the CDR3 is TGCAGCGTTGGAGCGATGGCTAATGAAAAACTGTTTTTT.

Of note for this clonotype: This could be a read error, since a much larger clone is one nucleotide away. CDR3 sequence reads: CSASQFQVNAEAFF. Here the CDR3 DNA reads TGCAGCGCCTCTCAGTTCCAGGTGAACGCTGAAGCTTTCTTT. The rearrangement links TRBV29-1 to TRBJ1-1, with no clear D. The CDR3 sequence is 14 residues long. Germline assignment: CDR1 SQVTM and CDR2 ANQGSEA.

The V call is TRBV7-2, the J call TRBJ1-2, with D tentatively TRBD1 (5 bases). V lost 1 base, J lost 11 bases, and 17 bases lay in between. Germline V gene lookup returns CDR1 SGHTA and CDR2 FQGNSA. The CDR3 length is 14 residues. CDR3 coding DNA: TGTGCCAGCAGCTTAGGACAGCCGCGGGCCCATTACACCTTC. Protein sequence: CASSLGQPRAHYTF. Based on the CDR3 plus reference TRBV7-2 and TRBJ1-2, the full variable domain is GAGVSQSPSNKVTEKGKDVELRCDPISGHTALYWYRQSLGQGLEFLIYFQGNSAPDKSGLPSDRFSAERTGGSVSTLTIQRTQQEDSAVYLCASSLGQPRAHYTFGSGTRLTVV.

V gene TRBV3-1 combines with J gene TRBJ2-1; D ambiguous. V dropped 1 base and J dropped 5 bases, with 9 bases sitting between them. Germline assignment: CDR1 LGHDT and CDR2 YNNKEL (reference sequence). The CDR3 contains 14 residues. DNA for the CDR3: TGTGCCAGCAGCCAAGTGGTCGTGGACAATGAGCAGTTCTTC. Its translation: CASSQVVVDNEQFF.